Presented here are 26 T cell receptor beta chains from one specimen sequenced in a study of cytomegalovirus exposure and HLA in healthy donors. Primers for the PCR totalled 60 Vbeta and 13 Jbeta. Profiled with immunoSEQ multiplex PCR; TCRdb holds only in-frame clones, not every one. The sample lists around 150,000 clones; about 79% were seen once. Sequences were obtained from PBMCs. These receptors were taken from a female donor in good health and CMV-seropositive.

The rearrangement uses TRBV15 and TRBJ2-7, with TRBD1 as a possible D gene (5 bases). CDR1 is LNHNV, CDR2 YYDKDF, per germline (reference sequence). This CDR3 is 12 amino acids long. Trimming pared 4 bases from V and 3 bases from J, leaving 7 bases between. The CDR3 protein is CATSIRDYEQYF. The CDR3 DNA follows: TGTGCCACCAGCATCAGGGACTACGAGCAGTACTTC.

The rearrangement links TRBV27 to TRBJ1-5; TRBD1 is a possible D gene (5 bases). V lost 7 bases and J lost 0, with 16 bases in between. This CDR3 has 16 residues. Germline V gene lookup returns CDR1 MNHEY and CDR2 SMNVEV (reference sequence). The CDR3 sequence: CASIRTPSNSNQPQHF. The DNA for the CDR3 is TGTGCCAGCATACGGACACCAAGTAATAGCAATCAGCCCCAGCATTTT.

V usage is TRBV19 and J usage is TRBJ1-2, with TRBD1 matching over 8 bases. J gave up 6 bases and V 4 bases, and 4 bases lay outside the gene matches. This CDR3 comprises 13 residues. The germline V gene has CDR1 LNHDA and CDR2 SQIVND (reference sequence). CDR3 sequence reads: CASSTRTGNGYTF. The CDR3 DNA is TGTGCCAGTAGTACTCGGACAGGGAATGGCTACACCTTC.

This rearrangement joins TRBV30 to TRBJ2-7, with 9 bases lining up with TRBD1. The CDR3 extends over 15 amino acids. Per germline, CDR1 GTSNPN and CDR2 SVGIG (reference sequence). Trimming cost V 4 bases and J 2 bases; bases outside gene matches: 9. CDR3 in amino acids: CAWKVGGQGPYEQYF. The CDR3 DNA sequence: TGTGCCTGGAAGGTGGGGGGACAGGGTCCCTACGAGCAGTACTTC.

V is TRBV5-1 and J is TRBJ2-5, with TRBD1 matching 7 bases. The V gene's germline CDR1 is SGHRS and CDR2 YFSETQ. The CDR3 has 16 residues. Germline trimming cut 0 bases from V and 3 bases from J; bases unmatched to any gene: 8. CDR3 nucleotide sequence: TGCGCCAGCAGCTTGGGGGCAGGGACAGTAAAAGAGACCCAGTACTTC. Protein sequence: CASSLGAGTVKETQYF.

The chain uses TRBV11-2 and TRBJ2-7; possible D gene TRBD2, 6 bases. CDR1 is SGHAT and CDR2 is FQNNGV in the germline V gene. The CDR3 contains 15 residues. Trimming took off 4 bases at V and 2 bases at J, with 15 bases between the two ends. The DNA for the CDR3 is TGTGCCAGCAGCTCGGGGCTAGCGCCTGCCTACGAGCAGTACTTC. It translates to CASSSGLAPAYEQYF.

The chain has TRBV9 and TRBJ2-1, with D maybe TRBD1 (7 bases). V was pared by 3 bases and J by 5 bases, with 21 bases between. The germline V gene has CDR1 SGDLS and CDR2 YYNGEE. The CDR3 extends over 17 amino acids. The DNA of the CDR3 is TGTGCCAGCAGCGCCCCGTCAGGGGGGAGTTACAACAATGAGCAGTTCTTC. Residues: CASSAPSGGSYNNEQFF.

The chain combines TRBV5-4 with TRBJ2-2; 7 nucleotides agree with TRBD1. V shed 5 bases and J 0 bases; nucleotides not matched to a gene: 4. CDR1 is SGHNT, CDR2 YYREEE, per germline (reference sequence). This CDR3 is built from 15 residues. The CDR3 DNA is TGTGCCAGCAGATGGGACAGCGCGAACACCGGGGAGCTGTTTTTT. This codes for CASRWDSANTGELFF.

This chain connects TRBV5-1 to TRBJ1-4, with TRBD1 matching 11 bases. The junction had 8 bases not matched to a gene; V was cut back by 0 bases and J by 4 bases. This CDR3 has 18 residues. Germline V gives CDR1 SGHRS, CDR2 YFSETQ. CDR3 sequence: CASSLATGTGGNNEKLFF. CDR3 bases: TGCGCCAGCAGCTTGGCCACCGGGACAGGGGGAAATAATGAAAAACTGTTTTTT.

This chain uses TRBV19 with TRBJ1-5; D not certain. From germline, CDR1 is LNHDA and CDR2 SQIVND (reference sequence). This CDR3 spans 12 amino acids. Between the trimmed V and J ends, which lost 6 bases and 1 base, there was a span of 4 bases. CDR3 sequence: CASRQSNQPQHF. The CDR3 DNA sequence: TGTGCCAGTAGACAGAGCAATCAGCCCCAGCATTTT.

V usage is TRBV6-5 and J usage is TRBJ1-6, with D possibly TRBD1 on 5 matching bases. Per the germline V gene, CDR1 is MNHEY and CDR2 is SVGAGI. V was cut by 6 bases and J by 9 bases, with 15 bases left in between. The CDR3 runs 14 residues. CDR3 in DNA: TGTGCCAGCAGCAGGGATGGATTGGCTTCACCCCTCCACTTT. The encoded protein is CASSRDGLASPLHF.

The rearrangement joins TRBV15 to TRBJ1-3; TRBD1 agrees at 7 bases. Germline V CDR1 and CDR2: LNHNV, YYDKDF (reference sequence). The CDR3 has 16 residues. V gave up 1 base and J gave up 0 bases; unmatched junction bases: 3. CDR3: CATSRGQGFSGNTIYF. The CDR3, as DNA: TGTGCCACCAGCAGAGGACAGGGTTTCTCTGGAAACACCATATATTTT.

The chain employs TRBV28 and TRBJ1-1; tentative D call: TRBD1 (5 bases). This CDR3 has 13 residues. Trimming took 6 bases from V and 1 from J, leaving 9 bases between them. The germline gives CDR1 MDHEN, CDR2 SYDVKM. CDR3 in DNA: TGTGCCAGCAGCCCGACAGCGAACACTGAAGCTTTCTTT. Its protein is CASSPTANTEAFF.

The gene calls are TRBV12-2 and TRBJ1-2; TRBD1, as called in the table, went unchecked against the DNA. TRBV12-2 is described as a pseudogene. This CDR3 spans 16 amino acids. Here the CDR3 DNA reads TGTGCAAGTCGCTCCCTAAGCGACGGACAGCTTAATGGCTACACCTTC. It specifies CASRSLSDGQLNGYTF.

The rearrangement links TRBV7-8 to TRBJ2-7, with 11 bases matching TRBD1. The germline V gene encodes CDR1 SGHVS and CDR2 FQNEAQ. The CDR3 length is 15 residues. The V segment lost 3 bases and the J segment 9 bases; nucleotides outside the gene matches: 10. The DNA of the CDR3 is TGTGCCAGCAGCTTGGCGGACAGGGGGCATGGCGGGCAGTACTTC. It encodes CASSLADRGHGGQYF.

V gene TRBV7-9 combines with J gene TRBJ1-2; D perhaps matches TRBD1 (5 bases). V shed 2 bases and J shed 3 bases, with 13 bases lying between them. The V gene's germline CDR1 is SEHNR and CDR2 FQNEAQ (reference sequence). The CDR3 is 15 residues long. CDR3 residues: CASSLNEGRHYGYTF. CDR3 nucleotide sequence: TGTGCCAGCAGCTTAAACGAGGGGAGGCACTATGGCTACACCTTC. Combining the CDR3 with reference TRBV7-9 and TRBJ1-2 gives the whole variable domain DTGVSQNPRHKITKRGQNVTFRCDPISEHNRLYWYRQTLGQGPEFLTYFQNEAQLEKSRLLSDRFSAERPKGSFSTLEIQRTEQGDSAMYLCASSLNEGRHYGYTFGSGTRLTVV.

This chain connects TRBV11-3 to TRBJ2-2; 7 bases map to TRBD1. The CDR3 loop spans 13 amino acids. Germline lookup yields CDR1 SGHNT and CDR2 YENEEA. The V gene end was trimmed by 3 bases and the J gene end by 6 bases; junction bases not matched to a gene: 1. CDR3 DNA: TGTGCCAGCAGCTTCGGGACAGCCGGGGAGCTGTTTTTT. Translated: CASSFGTAGELFF.

The genes are TRBV6-1 and TRBJ1-5; D gene uncertain. V was cut by 3 bases and J by 2 bases, with 11 bases left in between. The CDR3 has 15 amino acids. Germline assignment: CDR1 MNHNS and CDR2 SASEGT. CDR3 DNA sequence: TGTGCCAGCAGTGACCCTACAGCGGGCAATCAGCCCCAGCATTTT. Protein: CASSDPTAGNQPQHF.

The chain couples TRBV29-1 to TRBJ1-3; 9 nucleotides agree with TRBD1. The CDR3 length is 15 residues. Germline V CDR1 and CDR2: SQVTM, ANQGSEA. With 4 bases clipped from V and 0 bases from J, the junction kept 4 bases outside the gene matches. Here the CDR3 DNA reads TGCAGCGTTGGAATGACAGGGGGCTCTGGAAACACCATATATTTT. Amino acids: CSVGMTGGSGNTIYF.

The chain recombines TRBV29-1 with TRBJ1-1, with D tentatively TRBD1 (6 bases). The V and J ends lost 4 bases and 0 bases respectively, with 9 bases between them. This CDR3 is 13 amino acids long. The germline V gene encodes CDR1 SQVTM and CDR2 ANQGSEA. CDR3 sequence reads: CSVVQGMNTEAFF. Written as DNA, the CDR3 is TGCAGCGTTGTCCAGGGGATGAACACTGAAGCTTTCTTT. Based on the CDR3 plus reference TRBV29-1 and TRBJ1-1, the full variable domain is SAVISQKPSRDICQRGTSLTIQCQVDSQVTMMFWYRQQPGQSLTLIATANQGSEATYESGFVIDKFPISRPNLTFSTLTVSNMSPEDSSIYLCSVVQGMNTEAFFGQGTRLTVV.

The chain employs TRBV30 and TRBJ1-2; tentative D call: TRBD1 (5 bases). Trimming removed 7 bases from V and 0 bases from J, with 12 bases in between. CDR1 and CDR2 from the germline V gene are GTSNPN and SVGIG (reference sequence). This CDR3 is built from 13 residues. CDR3 sequence (DNA): TGTGCCTCGGTGACAGAGACTAACTATGGCTACACCTTC. Translated: CASVTETNYGYTF.

V and J are TRBV7-2 and TRBJ2-5; 9 positions match TRBD2. The end of the DNA fits TRBJ2-7 better, so the J call may be wrong. The CDR3 has 15 residues. Germline assignment: CDR1 SGHTA and CDR2 FQGNSA. Written as DNA, the CDR3 is TGTGCCAGCAGCCGTAGCGGGGGCAATAACTACGAGCAGTACTTC. Its protein is CASSRSGGNNYEQYF.

The rearrangement links TRBV6-1 to TRBJ2-3, with 7 bases aligning to TRBD1. Germline trimming cut 1 base from V and 0 bases from J; bases unmatched to any gene: 10. The CDR3 totals 18 residues. From germline, CDR1 is MNHNS and CDR2 SASEGT. The CDR3 reads CASSEEGQWAPSTDTQYF. The CDR3 coding sequence is TGTGCCAGCAGTGAAGAGGGACAGTGGGCCCCTAGCACAGATACGCAGTATTTT.

This clone has just a few counts. The chain links TRBV6-5 to TRBJ1-2; D remains unclear. Trimming shortened V by 7 bases and J by 4 bases, and 16 bases separated the two germline ends. The CDR3 loop spans 14 amino acids. Germline loops: CDR1 MNHEY, CDR2 SVGAGI. The CDR3: CASTATAAVYGYTF. CDR3 DNA: TGTGCCAGCACCGCGACGGCGGCGGTCTATGGCTACACCTTC.

The table lists this clone with a count of one. J is TRBJ1-4 and V is TRBV6-5; no definite D call. CDR1 is MNHEY, CDR2 SVGAGI, per germline. Trimming left V 0 bases short and J 1 base short, with 9 bases between. The CDR3 totals 16 residues. Here the CDR3 DNA reads TGTGCCAGCAGTTACTCACCCGCGGGAACTAATGAAAAACTGTTTTTT. Translated, it gives CASSYSPAGTNEKLFF.

The J gene is TRBJ2-7, the V gene TRBV29-1; the D is unclear. The CDR3 has 11 amino acids. Per germline, CDR1 SQVTM and CDR2 ANQGSEA. V was trimmed by 4 bases and J by 0 bases, leaving 4 bases between them. The CDR3 loop is CSVVYSYEQYF. In DNA, the CDR3 is TGCAGCGTTGTTTACTCCTACGAGCAGTACTTC.